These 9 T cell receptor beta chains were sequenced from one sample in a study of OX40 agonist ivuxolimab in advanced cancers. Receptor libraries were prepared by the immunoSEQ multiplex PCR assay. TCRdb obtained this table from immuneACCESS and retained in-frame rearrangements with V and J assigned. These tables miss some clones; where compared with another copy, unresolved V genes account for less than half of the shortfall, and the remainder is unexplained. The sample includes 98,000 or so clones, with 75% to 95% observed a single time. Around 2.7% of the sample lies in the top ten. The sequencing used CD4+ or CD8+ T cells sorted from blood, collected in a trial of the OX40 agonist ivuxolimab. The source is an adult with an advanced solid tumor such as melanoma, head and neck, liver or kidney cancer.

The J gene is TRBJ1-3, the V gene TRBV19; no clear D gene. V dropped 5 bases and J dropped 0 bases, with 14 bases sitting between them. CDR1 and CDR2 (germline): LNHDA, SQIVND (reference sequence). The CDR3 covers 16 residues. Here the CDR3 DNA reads TGTGCCAGTAGTCCCCAAGACGCTAGCTCTGGAAACACCATATATTTT. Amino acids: CASSPQDASSGNTIYF. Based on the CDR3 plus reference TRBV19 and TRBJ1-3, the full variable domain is DGGITQSPKYLFRKEGQNVTLSCEQNLNHDAMYWYRQDPGQGLRLIYYSQIVNDFQKGDIAEGYSVSREKKESFPLTVTSAQKNPTAFYLCASSPQDASSGNTIYFGEGSWLTVV.

The CDR3 bases are TGTGCCAGCAGCAACACAGGGTCTGTTGATGAAAAACTGTTTTTT. This sequence encodes CASSNTGSVDEKLFF. This sequence joins TRBV6-5 and TRBJ1-4; D may be TRBD1 (6 bases). CDR3 length equals 15 residues. V was pared by 6 bases and J by 6 bases, with 17 bases between. CDR1 and CDR2 from the germline V gene are MNHEY and SVGAGI.

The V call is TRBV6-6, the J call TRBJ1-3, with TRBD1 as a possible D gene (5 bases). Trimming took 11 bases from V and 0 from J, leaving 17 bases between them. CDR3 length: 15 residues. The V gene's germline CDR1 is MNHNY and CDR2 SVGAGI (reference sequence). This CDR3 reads CAGRQSLVSGNTIYF. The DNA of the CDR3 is TGTGCCGGTAGACAGTCCCTCGTCTCTGGAAACACCATATATTTT.

Written as DNA, the CDR3 is TGCGCCAGCAGCTTGGTTCGTGGGCTAGCGGGTAATGAGCAGTTCTTC. This encodes CASSLVRGLAGNEQFF. The chain uses TRBV5-1 and TRBJ2-1, with 8 nucleotides matching TRBD2. V was clipped by 0 bases and J by 7 bases; unmatched bases: 9. CDR3 length equals 16 residues. The germline CDR1 and CDR2 sequences are SGHRS and YFSETQ.

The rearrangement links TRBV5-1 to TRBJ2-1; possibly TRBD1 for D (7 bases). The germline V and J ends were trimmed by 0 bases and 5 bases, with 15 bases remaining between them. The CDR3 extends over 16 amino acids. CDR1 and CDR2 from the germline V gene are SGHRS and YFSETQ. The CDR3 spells CASSLVDAGQNNEQFF. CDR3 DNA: TGCGCCAGCAGCTTGGTTGATGCGGGACAGAACAATGAGCAGTTCTTC.

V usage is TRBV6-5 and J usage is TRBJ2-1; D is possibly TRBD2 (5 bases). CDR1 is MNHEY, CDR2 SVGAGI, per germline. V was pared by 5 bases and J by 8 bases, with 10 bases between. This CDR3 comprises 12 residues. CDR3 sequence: CASSRELDEQFF. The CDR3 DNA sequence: TGTGCCAGCAGTCGGGAACTCGATGAGCAGTTCTTC.

This chain's CDR3 is CASSFQSGEQYF. Here the CDR3 DNA reads TGTGCCAGCAGCTTCCAGTCGGGCGAGCAGTACTTC. The chain couples TRBV7-8 to TRBJ2-7, with D uncertain. The CDR3 spans 12 residues. V lost 3 bases to trimming and J lost 6 bases, with 9 bases between them. The germline gives CDR1 SGHVS, CDR2 FQNEAQ. The full variable domain, its missing parts supplied by reference TRBV7-8 and TRBJ2-7, is GAGVSQSPRYKVAKRGQDVALRCDPISGHVSLFWYQQALGQGPEFLTYFQNEAQLDKSGLPSDRFFAERPEGSVSTLKIQRTQQEDSAVYLCASSFQSGEQYFGPGTRLTVT.

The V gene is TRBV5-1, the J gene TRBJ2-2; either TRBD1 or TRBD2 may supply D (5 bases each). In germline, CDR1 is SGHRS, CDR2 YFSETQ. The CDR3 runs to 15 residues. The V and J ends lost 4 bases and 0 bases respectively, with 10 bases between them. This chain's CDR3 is CASSRDGTNTGELFF. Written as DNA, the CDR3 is TGCGCCAGCAGCCGGGACGGAACGAACACCGGGGAGCTGTTTTTT.

The CDR3 loop reads CASSLESPGQGAYEQYF. In DNA, the CDR3 is TGTGCCAGCAGCTTAGAATCCCCGGGACAGGGGGCGTACGAGCAGTACTTC. The genes are TRBV11-2 and TRBJ2-7; 12 nucleotides line up with TRBD1. This CDR3 spans 17 amino acids. The germline V gene encodes CDR1 SGHAT and CDR2 FQNNGV. The V and J ends lost 0 bases and 4 bases, in that order; junction bases with no gene match: 7. The whole variable domain, filled in from reference TRBV11-2 and TRBJ2-7, reads EAGVAQSPRYKIIEKRQSVAFWCNPISGHATLYWYQQILGQGPKLLIQFQNNGVVDDSQLPKDRFSAERLKGVDSTLKIQPAKLEDSAVYLCASSLESPGQGAYEQYFGPGTRLTVT.